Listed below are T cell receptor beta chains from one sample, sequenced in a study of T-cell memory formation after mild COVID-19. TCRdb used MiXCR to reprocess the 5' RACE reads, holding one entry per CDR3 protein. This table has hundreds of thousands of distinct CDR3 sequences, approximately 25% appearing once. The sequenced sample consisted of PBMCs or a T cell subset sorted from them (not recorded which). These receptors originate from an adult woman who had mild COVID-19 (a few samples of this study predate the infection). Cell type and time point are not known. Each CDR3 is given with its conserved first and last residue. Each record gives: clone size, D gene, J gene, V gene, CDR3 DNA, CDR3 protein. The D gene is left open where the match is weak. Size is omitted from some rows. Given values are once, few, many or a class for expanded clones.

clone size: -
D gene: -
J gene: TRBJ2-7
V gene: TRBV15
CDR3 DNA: TGTGCCACCAGCACCCGAAACTCCCACGAGCAGTACTTC
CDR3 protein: CATSTRNSHEQYF

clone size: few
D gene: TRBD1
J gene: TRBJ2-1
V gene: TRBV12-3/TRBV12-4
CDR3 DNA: TGTGCCAGCAGTGGGGACAGGGGCAATGAGCAGTTCTTC
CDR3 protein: CASSGDRGNEQFF

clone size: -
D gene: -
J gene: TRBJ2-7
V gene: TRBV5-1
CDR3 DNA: TGCGCCAGCAGCTTGGAGGTTGTTGGGACTTGGGTCTACGAGCAGTACTTC
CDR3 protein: CASSLEVVGTWVYEQYF

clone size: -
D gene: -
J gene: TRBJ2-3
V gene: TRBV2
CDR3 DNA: TGTGCCAGCAAGGATTTAGCAGATACGCAGTATTTT
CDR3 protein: CASKDLADTQYF

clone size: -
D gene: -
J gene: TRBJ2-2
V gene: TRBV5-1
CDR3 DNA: TGCGCCAGCAGGTGGGAGGCGAACACCGGGGAGCTGTTTTTT
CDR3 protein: CASRWEANTGELFF

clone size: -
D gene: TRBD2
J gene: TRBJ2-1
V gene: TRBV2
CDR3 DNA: TGTGCCAATAGAGCGGGAGGGATTTATCATGAGCAGTTCTTC
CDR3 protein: CANRAGGIYHEQFF

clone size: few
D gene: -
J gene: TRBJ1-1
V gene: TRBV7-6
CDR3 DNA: TGTGCCAGCAGCTTAGGCAGGGAAGCTGAAGCTTTCTTT
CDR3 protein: CASSLGREAEAFF

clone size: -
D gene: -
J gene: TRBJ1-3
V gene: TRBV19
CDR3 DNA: TGTGCCAGTAGTACGGACATTAACTCTGGAAACACCATATATTTT
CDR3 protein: CASSTDINSGNTIYF

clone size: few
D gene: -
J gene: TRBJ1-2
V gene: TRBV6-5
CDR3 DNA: TGTGCCAGCACCACGGCACTTGGGGGCTACACCTTC
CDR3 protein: CASTTALGGYTF

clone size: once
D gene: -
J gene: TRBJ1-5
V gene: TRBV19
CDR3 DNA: TGTGCCAGTAGTACGGGACTGAGTAGCAATCAGCCCCAGCATTTT
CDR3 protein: CASSTGLSSNQPQHF

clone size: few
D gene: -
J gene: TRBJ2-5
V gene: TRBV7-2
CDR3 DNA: TGTGCCAGCAGCTTAGCCCCGGAACTACCAGAGACCCAGTACTTC
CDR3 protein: CASSLAPELPETQYF

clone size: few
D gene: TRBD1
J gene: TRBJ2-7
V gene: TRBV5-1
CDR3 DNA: TGCGCCAGCAGCCATAGGACAGGGTACTACGAGCAGTACTTC
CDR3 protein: CASSHRTGYYEQYF

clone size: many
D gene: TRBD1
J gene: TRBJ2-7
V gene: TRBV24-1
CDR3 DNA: TGTGCCACCAGTGATCCCCGGGACAGGACCTACGAGCAGTACTTC
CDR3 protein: CATSDPRDRTYEQYF

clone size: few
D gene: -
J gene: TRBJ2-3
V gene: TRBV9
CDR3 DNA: TGTGCCAGCAGCGTAGTTGGGGGGGCCCTCACAGATACGCAGTATTTT
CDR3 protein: CASSVVGGALTDTQYF

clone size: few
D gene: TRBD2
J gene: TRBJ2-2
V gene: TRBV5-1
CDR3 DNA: TGCGCCAGCAGCCGGGAGGGGGGCCACACCGGGGAGCTGTTTTTT
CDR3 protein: CASSREGGHTGELFF

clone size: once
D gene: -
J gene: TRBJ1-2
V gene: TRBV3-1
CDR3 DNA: TGTGCCAGCAGCCAAGATCCACTATCTAAACATGGCTACACCTTC
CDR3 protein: CASSQDPLSKHGYTF

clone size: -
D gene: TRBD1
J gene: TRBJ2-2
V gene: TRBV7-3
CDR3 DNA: TGTGCCAGCAGCTTTACAGGGGGCGCGAGTCACGGGGAGCTGTTTTTT
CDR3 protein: CASSFTGGASHGELFF

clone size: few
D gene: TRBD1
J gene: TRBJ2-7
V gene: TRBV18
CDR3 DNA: TGTGCCAGCTCACCCCGGGACAGTCCCTACGAGCAGTACTTC
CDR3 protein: CASSPRDSPYEQYF

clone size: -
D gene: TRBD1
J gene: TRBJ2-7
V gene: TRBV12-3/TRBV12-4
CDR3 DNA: TGTGCCAATCACCGGGACAGTGCATTCTCCTACGAGCAGTACTTC
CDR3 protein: CANHRDSAFSYEQYF

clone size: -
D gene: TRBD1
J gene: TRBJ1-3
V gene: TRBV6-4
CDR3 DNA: TGTGCCAGCAGCGGACAGGGTGATTCTGGAAACACCATATATTTT
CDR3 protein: CASSGQGDSGNTIYF

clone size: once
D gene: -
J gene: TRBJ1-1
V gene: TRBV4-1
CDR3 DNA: TGCGCCAGCAGCCACCCCGACCTGAACACTGAAGCTTTCTTT
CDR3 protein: CASSHPDLNTEAFF

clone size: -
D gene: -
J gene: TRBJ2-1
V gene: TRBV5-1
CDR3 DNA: TGCGCCAGCAGCTTCGGGAGTAGCGATGGTGAGCAGTTCTTC
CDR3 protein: CASSFGSSDGEQFF

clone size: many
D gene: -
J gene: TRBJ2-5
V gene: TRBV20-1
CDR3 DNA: TGCAGTGCTACCGGCACAACAAACGGAGAGACCCAGTACTTC
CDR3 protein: CSATGTTNGETQYF

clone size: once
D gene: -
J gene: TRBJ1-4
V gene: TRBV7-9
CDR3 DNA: TGTGCCAGCAGGCCCGTGGGGGGTGCTAATGAAAAACTGTTTTTT
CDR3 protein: CASRPVGGANEKLFF

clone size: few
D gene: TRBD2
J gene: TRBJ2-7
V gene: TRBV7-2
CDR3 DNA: TGTGCCACCAGGAAAAGCGGGAGGGTCGCCGAGCAGTACTTC
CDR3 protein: CATRKSGRVAEQYF

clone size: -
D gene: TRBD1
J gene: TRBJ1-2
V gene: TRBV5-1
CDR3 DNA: TGCGCCAGCAGCTTCCGGGACAGGTTCCATGGCTACACCTTC
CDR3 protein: CASSFRDRFHGYTF

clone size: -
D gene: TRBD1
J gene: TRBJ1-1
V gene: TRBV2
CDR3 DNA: TGTGCCAGCAGTGAATGGAGGACAGGAATGAACACTGAAGCTTTCTTT
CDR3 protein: CASSEWRTGMNTEAFF

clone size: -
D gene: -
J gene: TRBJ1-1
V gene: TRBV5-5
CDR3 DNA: TGTGCCAGCAGCTTGCGGGTCATGACGGCCATGAACACTGAAGCTTTCTTT
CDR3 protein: CASSLRVMTAMNTEAFF

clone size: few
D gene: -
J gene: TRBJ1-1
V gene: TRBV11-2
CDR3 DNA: TGTGCCAGCAGCTTAGCTTTCCCCGGGAAGAGCGGGACTGAAGCTTTCTTT
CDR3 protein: CASSLAFPGKSGTEAFF

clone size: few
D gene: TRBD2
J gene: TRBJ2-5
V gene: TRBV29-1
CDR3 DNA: TGCAGCGTTGCCCGACTAGCGGGAGGGGGAAGGGAGACCCAGTACTTC
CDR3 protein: CSVARLAGGGRETQYF

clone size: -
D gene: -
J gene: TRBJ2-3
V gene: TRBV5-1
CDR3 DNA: TGCGCCAGCAGCCCCTCTCTGAGGGGTTCTAGCACAGATACGCAGTATTTT
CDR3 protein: CASSPSLRGSSTDTQYF

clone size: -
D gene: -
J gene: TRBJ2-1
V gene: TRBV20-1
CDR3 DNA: TGCAGTGCTAGAGATCGAAGTACCTCCTACAATGAGCAGTTCTTC
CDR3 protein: CSARDRSTSYNEQFF

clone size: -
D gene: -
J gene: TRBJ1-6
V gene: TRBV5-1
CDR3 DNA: TGCGCCAGCAGCCAGGGTGACCCCTACGGTTCACCCCTCCACTTT
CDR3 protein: CASSQGDPYGSPLHF

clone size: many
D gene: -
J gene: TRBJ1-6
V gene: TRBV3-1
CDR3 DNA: TGTGCCAGCAGCCAAGAGGGTACAGGGTGGAATTCACCCCTCCACTTT
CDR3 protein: CASSQEGTGWNSPLHF

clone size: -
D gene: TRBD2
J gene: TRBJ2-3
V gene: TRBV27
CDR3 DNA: TGTGCCAGCAGTACCACGAAGGGACTAGCGGGGGTCCCAGATACGCAGTATTTT
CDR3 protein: CASSTTKGLAGVPDTQYF

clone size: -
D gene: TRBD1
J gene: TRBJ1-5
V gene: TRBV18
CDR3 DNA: TGTGCCAGCTCCCCGCAGGGGGCGGGCGGCAATCAGCCCCAGCATTTT
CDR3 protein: CASSPQGAGGNQPQHF

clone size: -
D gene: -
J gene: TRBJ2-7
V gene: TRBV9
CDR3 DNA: TGTGCCAGCAGCGTCACCGGGACATGGGGATTCTACGAGCAGTACTTC
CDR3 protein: CASSVTGTWGFYEQYF

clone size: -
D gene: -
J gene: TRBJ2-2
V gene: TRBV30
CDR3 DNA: TGTGTGTGTACAGAACATATCGGGGAGCTGTTTTTT
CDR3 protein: CVCTEHIGELFF

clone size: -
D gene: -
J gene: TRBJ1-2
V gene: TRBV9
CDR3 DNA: TGTGCCAGCAGCGTAGAGGGAGTTCCCGGCGGCTACACCTTC
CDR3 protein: CASSVEGVPGGYTF

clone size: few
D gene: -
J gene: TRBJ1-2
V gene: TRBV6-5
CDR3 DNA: TGTGCCAGCAGTTATAAGGGTTTGTTATGGTATGGCTACACCTTC
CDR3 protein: CASSYKGLLWYGYTF

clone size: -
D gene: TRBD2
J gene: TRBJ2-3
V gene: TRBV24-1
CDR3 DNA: TGTGCCACCAGTGCCCCCCGGGCGGGAGAGGGAGATACGCAGTATTTT
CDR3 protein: CATSAPRAGEGDTQYF

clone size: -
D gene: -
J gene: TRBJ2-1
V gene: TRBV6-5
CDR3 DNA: TGTGCCAGCTGCTCCGTGACGGTGGGGGAGCAGTTCTTC
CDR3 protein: CASCSVTVGEQFF

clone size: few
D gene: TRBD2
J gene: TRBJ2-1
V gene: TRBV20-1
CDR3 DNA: TGCAGTGCTAGTCGCGGACTAGCGGGCACCTACAATGAGCAGTTCTTC
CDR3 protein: CSASRGLAGTYNEQFF

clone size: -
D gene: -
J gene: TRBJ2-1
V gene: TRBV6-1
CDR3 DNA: TGTGCCAGCAGTGTCCGGGGCGAGGGGCACGATGAGCAGTTCTTC
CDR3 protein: CASSVRGEGHDEQFF

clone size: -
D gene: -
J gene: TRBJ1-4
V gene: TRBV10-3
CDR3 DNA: TGTGCCATCAGTGGACGGGATAATGAAAAACTGTTTTTT
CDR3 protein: CAISGRDNEKLFF

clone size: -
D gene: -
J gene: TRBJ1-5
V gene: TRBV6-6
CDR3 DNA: TGTGCCAGCAGTTACTCCGACAGGAGCAATCAGCCCCAGCATTTT
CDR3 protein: CASSYSDRSNQPQHF

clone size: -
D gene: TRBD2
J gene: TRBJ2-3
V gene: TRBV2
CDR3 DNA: TGTGCCAGCCGCTTACTGGGGCAGCGGGAGGGATCAGATACGCAGTATTTT
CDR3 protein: CASRLLGQREGSDTQYF

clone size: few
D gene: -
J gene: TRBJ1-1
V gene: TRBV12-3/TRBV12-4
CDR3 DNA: TGTGCCAGCAGTTTGGGCAGGGCGACTGAAGCTTTCTTT
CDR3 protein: CASSLGRATEAFF

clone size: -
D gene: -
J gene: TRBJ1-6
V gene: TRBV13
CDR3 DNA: TGTGCCAGCAGCTTGCACCCATCAACCCTCCACTTT
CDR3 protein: CASSLHPSTLHF

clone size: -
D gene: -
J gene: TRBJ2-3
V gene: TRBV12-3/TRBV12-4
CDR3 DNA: TGTGCCAGCAAGGAGGGCTGGAATACGCAGTATTTT
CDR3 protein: CASKEGWNTQYF

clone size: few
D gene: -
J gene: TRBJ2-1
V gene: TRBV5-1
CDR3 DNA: TGCGCCAGCAGCTTGAAGGGTACCTACAATGAGCAGTTCTTC
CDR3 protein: CASSLKGTYNEQFF

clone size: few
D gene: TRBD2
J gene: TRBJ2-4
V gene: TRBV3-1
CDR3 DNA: TGTGCCAGCAGCCAAGGGTCTAGCGGACAAAACATTCAGTACTTC
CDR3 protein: CASSQGSSGQNIQYF

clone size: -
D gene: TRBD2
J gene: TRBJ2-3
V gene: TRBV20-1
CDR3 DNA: TGCAGTGCCACCGGGACTAGCGGGAGAGGCGATACGCAGTATTTT
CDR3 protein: CSATGTSGRGDTQYF

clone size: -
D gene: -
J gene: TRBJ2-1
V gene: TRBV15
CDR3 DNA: TGTGCCACCAGCATGGGGGGGGGCATTGAGCAGTTCTTC
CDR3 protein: CATSMGGGIEQFF

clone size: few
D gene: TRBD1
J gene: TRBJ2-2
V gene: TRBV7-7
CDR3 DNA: TGTGCTAGCAGCCCGGGACAGGGGAACGGGGAGCTGTTTTTT
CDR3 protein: CASSPGQGNGELFF

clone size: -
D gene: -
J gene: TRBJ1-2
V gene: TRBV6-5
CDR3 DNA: TGTGCCAGCATGTCCCGACAGTTTACCTATGGCTACACCTTC
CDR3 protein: CASMSRQFTYGYTF